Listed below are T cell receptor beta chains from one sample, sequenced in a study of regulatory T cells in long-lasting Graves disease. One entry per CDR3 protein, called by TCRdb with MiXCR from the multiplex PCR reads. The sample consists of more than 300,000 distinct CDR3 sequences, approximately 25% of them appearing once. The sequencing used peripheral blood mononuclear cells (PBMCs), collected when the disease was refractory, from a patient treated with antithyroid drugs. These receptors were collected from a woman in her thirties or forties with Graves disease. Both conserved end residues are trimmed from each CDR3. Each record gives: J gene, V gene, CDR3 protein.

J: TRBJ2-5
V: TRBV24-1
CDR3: ATSAAGQGETQY

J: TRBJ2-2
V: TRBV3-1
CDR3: ASSQRGTVAGELF

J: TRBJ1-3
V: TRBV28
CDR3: ASSLADTGNTIY

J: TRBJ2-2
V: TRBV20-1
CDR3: SATVLAGDFAGELF

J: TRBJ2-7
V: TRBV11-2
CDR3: ASSLPTWDLTYEQY

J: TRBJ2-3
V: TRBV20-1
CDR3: SARYGTSTDTQY

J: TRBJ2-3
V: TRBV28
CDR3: ASSQTDTDTQY

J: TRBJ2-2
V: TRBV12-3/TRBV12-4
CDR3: ASTPPAPHNGRDTGELF

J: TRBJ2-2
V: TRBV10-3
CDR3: ATRGQGSTGELF

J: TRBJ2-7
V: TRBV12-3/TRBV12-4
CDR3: ASSRTSGGYEQY

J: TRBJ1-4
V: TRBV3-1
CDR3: ASSHGGTANEKLF

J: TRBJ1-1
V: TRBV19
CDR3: ASSISGTGTEAF

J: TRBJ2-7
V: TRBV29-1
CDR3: SVDAGAGWEQY

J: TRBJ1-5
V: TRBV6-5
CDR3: ASSYSGSGQKGSQPQH

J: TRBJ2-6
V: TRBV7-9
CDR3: ASSLRGANVLT

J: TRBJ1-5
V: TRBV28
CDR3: ASSRGQGSNQPQH

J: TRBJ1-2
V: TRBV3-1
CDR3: ASSQDAYGYT

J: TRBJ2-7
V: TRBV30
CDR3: AWSLGKPTYEQY

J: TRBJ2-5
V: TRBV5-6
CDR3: ASSLGGQQETQY

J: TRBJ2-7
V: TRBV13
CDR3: ASSFGQVHYEQY

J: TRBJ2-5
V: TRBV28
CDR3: ASSFQYQETQY

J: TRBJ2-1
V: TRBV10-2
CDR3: ASSDPTSPPYNEQF

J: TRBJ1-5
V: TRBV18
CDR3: ASSSGRGADQPQH

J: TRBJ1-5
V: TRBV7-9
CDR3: ASSPTGPHEPQH

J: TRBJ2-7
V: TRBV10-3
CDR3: AISPGTGVEQY

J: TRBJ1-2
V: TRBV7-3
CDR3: ASSLSEDSGYT

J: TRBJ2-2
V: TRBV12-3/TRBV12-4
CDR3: ASSPPQIDFSAGELF

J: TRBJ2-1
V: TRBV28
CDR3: ASRASPLNEQF

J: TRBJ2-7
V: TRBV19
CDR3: ASSSTTSYEQY

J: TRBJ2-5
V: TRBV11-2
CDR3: ASSLDRGLQETQY

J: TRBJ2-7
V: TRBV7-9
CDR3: ASSPRSGQGLGEQY

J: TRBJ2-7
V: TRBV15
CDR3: ATSRQGFLEQY

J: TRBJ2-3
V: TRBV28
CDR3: ASSLSNGRTDTQY

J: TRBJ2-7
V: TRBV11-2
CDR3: ASSLPRVGEQY

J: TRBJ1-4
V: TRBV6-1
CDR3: ASSHRTSANEKLF

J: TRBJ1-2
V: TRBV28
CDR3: ASSTDGTGYT

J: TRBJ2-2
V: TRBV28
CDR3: ASRGLAENTGELF

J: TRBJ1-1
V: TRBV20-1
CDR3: SARDLSRGVAF

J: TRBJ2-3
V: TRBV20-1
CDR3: SATTGSGTDTQY

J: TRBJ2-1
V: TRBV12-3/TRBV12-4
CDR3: ASSLVGPYNEQF

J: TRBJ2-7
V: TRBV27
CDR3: ASSLFAYKSLYEQY

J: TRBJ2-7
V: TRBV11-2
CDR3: ASSQGLAAYEQY

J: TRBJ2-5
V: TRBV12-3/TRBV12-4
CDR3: ASRPGGRGETQY

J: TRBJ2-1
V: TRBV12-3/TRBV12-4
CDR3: ASSLAGLAGGDEQF

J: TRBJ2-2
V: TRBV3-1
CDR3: ASSRGDRNTGELF

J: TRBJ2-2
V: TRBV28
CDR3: ASSPAGGSYGELF

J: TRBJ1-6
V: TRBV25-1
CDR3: AARGPYNSPLH

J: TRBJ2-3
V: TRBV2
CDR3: AGRGWTSGRDTQY

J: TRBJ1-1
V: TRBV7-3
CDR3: ASSLTGIVDTEAF

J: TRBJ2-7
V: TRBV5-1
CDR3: AGSLGGREQY

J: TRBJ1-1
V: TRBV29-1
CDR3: SVKSGTGGTEAF